A selection of T cell receptor beta chains follows, all from one sample in a study of blood T cell repertoires in COVID-19. Data came from immunoSEQ multiplex PCR; TCRdb stores just in-frame clones and leaves some out. The table includes 140,000 to 150,000 clones, 88% detected once. The material sequenced was peripheral blood. The receptors here all came from a man aged 65 to 79 with acute or convalescent COVID-19. Each CDR3 is given with its conserved first and last residue. A D gene is named only where the DNA matches it firmly. Some rows have no size entry. The others give once, few or many, or a class for an expanded clone.

.,TRBD1,TRBJ1-1,TRBV28,TGTGCCAGCAGTTCTGGACAGGGGCCCCAAGCTTTCTTT,CASSSGQGPQAFF
.,.,TRBJ1-5,TRBV4-1,TGCGCCAGCAGCCAAAGGATAGGGGGTCAGCCCCAGCATTTT,CASSQRIGGQPQHF
.,TRBD1,TRBJ1-1,TRBV11-3,TGTGCCAGCAGCCGCGCCGGGGACAGGGAAGCTTTCTTT,CASSRAGDREAFF
.,.,TRBJ1-2,TRBV2,TGTGCCAGCAGTGAAGCGCTCCGGGGCTATGGCTACACCTTC,CASSEALRGYGYTF
few,.,TRBJ2-1,TRBV3-1/TRBV3-2,TGTGCCAGCAGCCAACTCTACAATGAGCAGTTCTTC,CASSQLYNEQFF
.,.,TRBJ1-1,TRBV11-2,TGTGCCAGCAGCTGGGGACTGCGACGGGACACTGAAGCTTTCTTT,CASSWGLRRDTEAFF
few,TRBD2,TRBJ2-3,TRBV19,TGTGCCAGTAGTATCTCGCCTAGCGGGGGGTCTGATACGCAGTATTTT,CASSISPSGGSDTQYF
once,TRBD1,TRBJ1-5,TRBV6-6,TGTGCCAGCAGTTATATAGGGCAGGGGGGACAGCCCCAGCATTTT,CASSYIGQGGQPQHF
few,.,TRBJ1-4,TRBV7-8,TGTGCCAGCAGCTTAGGTCTTAATGAAAAACTGTTTTTT,CASSLGLNEKLFF
.,TRBD2,TRBJ2-7,TRBV5-1,TGCGCCAGCAGCTTGGCCGGGGGGTTCGGGTACGAGCAGTACTTC,CASSLAGGFGYEQYF
.,.,TRBJ1-6,TRBV6-6,TGTGCCAGCAGACAGGAGAGGAGTTCACCCCTCCACTTT,CASRQERSSPLHF
.,.,TRBJ2-3,TRBV6-2/TRBV6-3,TGTGCCAGCAGTTATCGAGGGAGAGATACGCAGTATTTT,CASSYRGRDTQYF
.,.,TRBJ1-2,TRBV5-1,TGCGCCAGCAGCATGAGGGGGTATGGCTACACCTTC,CASSMRGYGYTF